A selection of T cell receptor beta chains follows, all from one sample in a study of CD8 T cells in ankylosing spondylitis. TCRdb re-derived calls from the 5' RACE reads in MiXCR, one entry per CDR3 protein. The sample holds over 700,000 distinct CDR3 sequences, 15% to 20% seen once. The sequenced sample was blood, either unsorted or a sorted T cell fraction (not recorded which). These receptors originate from a male donor with ankylosing spondylitis. Each CDR3 is given with its conserved first and last residue. Fields, in order: clone size, V gene, D gene, J gene, CDR3 protein, CDR3 DNA. D genes are given only for firm matches. Only some rows state a clone size, as once, few, many or a class for expanded clones.

>NA|TRBV5-4|NA|TRBJ1-6
CASSLRDGGSPLHF
TGTGCCAGCAGCTTACGGGACGGAGGTTCACCCCTCCACTTT
>many|TRBV27|NA|TRBJ2-2
CASSSGWGTGELFF
TGTGCCAGCAGTTCTGGATGGGGCACCGGGGAGCTGTTTTTT
>NA|TRBV20-1|NA|TRBJ2-5
CSATHASHGETQYF
TGCAGTGCTACTCATGCCTCCCATGGGGAGACCCAGTACTTC
>few|TRBV29-1|TRBD2|TRBJ2-1
CSVEPTSGGYNEQFF
TGCAGCGTTGAACCCACTAGCGGGGGTTACAATGAGCAGTTCTTC
>NA|TRBV12-3/TRBV12-4|NA|TRBJ2-5
CASSVRSLGAGETQYF
TGTGCCAGCAGCGTGAGATCGTTAGGGGCCGGTGAGACCCAGTACTTC
>few|TRBV2|TRBD2|TRBJ2-1
CASRPIGAGVPEQFF
TGTGCCAGCAGACCCATCGGAGCGGGAGTACCTGAGCAGTTCTTC
>NA|TRBV13|TRBD1|TRBJ2-1
CASSHLGQGQFF
TGTGCCAGCAGCCACCTAGGACAGGGACAGTTCTTC
>NA|TRBV12-3/TRBV12-4|NA|TRBJ1-1
CASSLKPGDDTEAFF
TGTGCCAGCAGTTTAAAGCCGGGGGATGACACTGAAGCTTTCTTT
>NA|TRBV4-3|NA|TRBJ2-7
CASSPNRAVSYEQYF
TGCGCCAGCAGCCCCAACAGGGCAGTCTCCTACGAGCAGTACTTC
>many|TRBV28|NA|TRBJ2-4
CASSLGLAKNIQYF
TGTGCCAGCAGTTTGGGACTAGCCAAAAACATTCAGTACTTC
>NA|TRBV7-9|NA|TRBJ2-5
CASSVRDQQETQYF
TGTGCCAGCAGCGTCCGGGACCAGCAAGAGACCCAGTACTTC
>many|TRBV12-3/TRBV12-4|NA|TRBJ2-2
CASSFGTPNTGELFF
TGTGCCAGCAGTTTTGGCACACCGAACACCGGGGAGCTGTTTTTT
>NA|TRBV5-1|TRBD2|TRBJ2-2
CASSREGSGELFF
TGCGCCAGCAGTAGGGAGGGCTCCGGGGAGCTGTTTTTT
>few|TRBV3-1|TRBD2|TRBJ2-5
CASSQTGTSVETQYF
TGTGCCAGCAGCCAGACCGGGACTAGCGTGGAGACCCAGTACTTC
>few|TRBV28|NA|TRBJ2-3
CASSLGGGVPTDTQYF
TGTGCCAGCAGTTTAGGAGGCGGGGTTCCCACAGATACGCAGTATTTT
>NA|TRBV12-3/TRBV12-4|NA|TRBJ1-2
CASSFRQAYGYTF
TGTGCCAGCAGTTTTCGACAGGCGTATGGCTACACCTTC
>few|TRBV2|NA|TRBJ2-5
CASNPTSFETQYF
TGTGCCAGCAATCCCACTAGTTTTGAGACCCAGTACTTC
>NA|TRBV11-2|TRBD1|TRBJ2-4
CASSRGQGLAKNIQYF
TGTGCCAGCAGCCGCGGACAGGGCTTAGCCAAAAACATTCAGTACTTC
>NA|TRBV27|TRBD1|TRBJ1-6
CASSVYRGGDSPLHF
TGTGCCAGTAGCGTCTACAGGGGAGGAGATTCACCCCTCCACTTT
>NA|TRBV7-2|NA|TRBJ1-1
CASSFGGGVRDTEAFF
TGTGCCAGCAGCTTTGGAGGGGGAGTACGGGACACTGAAGCTTTCTTT
>few|TRBV20-1|TRBD1|TRBJ2-5
CSARADVGRGRETQYF
TGCAGTGCTAGAGCCGACGTGGGTAGGGGGCGAGAGACCCAGTACTTC
>few|TRBV5-1|TRBD1|TRBJ1-2
CASSLGDSGDYTF
TGCGCCAGCAGCTTGGGGGACAGCGGGGACTACACCTTC
>few|TRBV12-3/TRBV12-4|NA|TRBJ1-3
CASSFAVSGNTIYF
TGTGCCAGCAGTTTTGCCGTCTCTGGAAACACCATATATTTT
>few|TRBV28|NA|TRBJ2-7
CASSPTRLTEGIYEQYF
TGTGCCAGCAGTCCCACTCGATTAACCGAGGGGATCTACGAGCAGTACTTC
>few|TRBV5-1|NA|TRBJ1-2
CASSLGRAHYGYTF
TGCGCCAGCAGCTTGGGCAGGGCCCACTATGGCTACACCTTC
>few|TRBV12-3/TRBV12-4|TRBD1|TRBJ1-4
CASSLGTGQGEKLFF
TGTGCCAGCAGTTTAGGGACAGGGCAGGGGGAAAAACTGTTTTTT
>NA|TRBV7-9|NA|TRBJ2-7
CASTATNPYEQYF
TGTGCCAGCACCGCGACTAACCCCTACGAGCAGTACTTC
>few|TRBV28|NA|TRBJ1-6
CASSFSGSHSPLHF
TGTGCCAGCAGTTTTTCCGGGTCTCACTCACCCCTCCACTTT
>NA|TRBV12-3/TRBV12-4|NA|TRBJ2-3
CASKLTSGGPTDTQYF
TGTGCCAGCAAACTTACATCCGGGGGGCCCACAGATACGCAGTATTTT
>few|TRBV5-5|TRBD1|TRBJ2-1
CASRRTGENEQFF
TGTGCCAGCAGGCGGACAGGGGAGAATGAGCAGTTCTTC
>NA|TRBV12-3/TRBV12-4|NA|TRBJ1-1
CASRRSTGTGTEAFF
TGTGCCAGCAGGCGATCTACAGGAACCGGGACTGAAGCTTTCTTT
>NA|TRBV9|NA|TRBJ2-5
CASSVGSSQETQYF
TGTGCCAGCAGCGTAGGGAGTTCCCAAGAGACCCAGTACTTC
>few|TRBV4-1|TRBD2|TRBJ2-1
CASSRELAGDVNEQFF
TGCGCCAGCAGCCGAGAACTAGCGGGAGATGTCAATGAGCAGTTCTTC
>many|TRBV4-1|TRBD1|TRBJ2-7
CASSQVIQGAEDEQYF
TGCGCCAGCAGCCAAGTAATTCAGGGGGCTGAAGACGAGCAGTACTTC
>NA|TRBV5-5|NA|TRBJ1-1
CASSFIPGDELRTEAFF
TGTGCCAGCAGCTTCATTCCAGGGGATGAGCTTCGCACTGAAGCTTTCTTT
>few|TRBV25-1|TRBD1|TRBJ2-7
CASASGGARYEQYF
TGTGCCAGCGCCTCAGGGGGTGCACGTTACGAGCAGTACTTC
>NA|TRBV6-1|TRBD2|TRBJ2-2
CASVRASGAGELFF
TGTGCCAGCGTCCGGGCTAGCGGGGCCGGGGAGCTGTTTTTT
>few|TRBV6-8|NA|TRBJ1-2
CASERDGAGYTF
TGTGCCAGCGAAAGGGATGGAGCTGGCTACACCTTC
>few|TRBV29-1|NA|TRBJ2-1
CSVTGTTRSYNEQFF
TGCAGCGTGACCGGGACCACTCGCTCCTACAATGAGCAGTTCTTC
>NA|TRBV6-2/TRBV6-3|NA|TRBJ1-6
CASSYSILNSPLHF
TGTGCCAGCAGTTACTCGATCCTTAATTCACCCCTCCACTTT
>few|TRBV20-1|TRBD2|TRBJ2-2
CSAKAGGNTGELFF
TGCAGTGCCAAGGCGGGAGGAAACACCGGGGAGCTGTTTTTT
>NA|TRBV4-1|NA|TRBJ2-7
CASSQEARTYSYEQYF
TGCGCCAGCAGCCAAGAGGCCCGGACCTACTCCTACGAGCAGTACTTC
>NA|TRBV19|TRBD2|TRBJ2-7
CASTYPPSGMPYEQYF
TGTGCCAGTACGTACCCCCCCAGCGGGATGCCCTACGAGCAGTACTTC
>NA|TRBV2|TRBD2|TRBJ2-1
CASPVGGAYNEQFF
TGTGCCAGCCCGGTGGGGGGGGCCTACAATGAGCAGTTCTTC
>NA|TRBV6-2/TRBV6-3|TRBD2|TRBJ2-1
CASSSGTSGPSSYNEQFF
TGTGCCAGCAGTTCCGGGACTAGCGGGCCGAGCTCCTACAATGAGCAGTTCTTC
>NA|TRBV4-2|TRBD2|TRBJ2-1
CASSQEGLAGGPFYNEQFF
TGTGCCAGCAGCCAAGAAGGACTAGCGGGGGGGCCGTTCTACAATGAGCAGTTCTTC
>NA|TRBV29-1|NA|TRBJ2-1
CSVDPRGTNNEQFF
TGCAGCGTTGACCCTCGGGGCACCAACAATGAGCAGTTCTTC
>NA|TRBV28|NA|TRBJ2-2
CASSPFGQNTGELFF
TGTGCCAGCAGCCCGTTCGGGCAGAACACCGGGGAGCTGTTTTTT
>NA|TRBV15|NA|TRBJ1-5
CATSRDWVEGPYQPQHF
TGTGCCACCAGCAGAGATTGGGTCGAGGGTCCCTATCAGCCCCAGCATTTT